This T cell receptor (beta chain) was captured in a study of T cells in Graves' hyperthyroidism and ophthalmopathy. There were TCR beta CDR3 regions amplified from RNA transcripts. During a first-round RT-PCR of the TCR CDR3, the HTBI primer set was used. TCRdb passed the multiplex PCR reads through MiXCR, listing each CDR3 protein once. The sample lists 250,000 to 300,000 distinct CDR3 sequences, roughly 15% occurring once. The CDR3 extends over 13 amino acids. V was trimmed by 2 bases and J by 3 bases, leaving 8 bases between them. Per the germline V gene, CDR1 is SGHRS and CDR2 is YFSETQ. This clonotype appeared a few times.

This sequence joins TRBV5-1 and TRBJ1-2; perhaps TRBD1 as D (5 bases). Sequenced input: blood. This clonotype was sampled from a woman between 40 and 50 years old with Graves' hyperthyroidism that later progressed to Graves' ophthalmopathy. CDR3 in DNA: TGCGCCAGCAGCTTACAGGCTCACTATGGCTACACCTTC. Encoded protein: CASSLQAHYGYTF.